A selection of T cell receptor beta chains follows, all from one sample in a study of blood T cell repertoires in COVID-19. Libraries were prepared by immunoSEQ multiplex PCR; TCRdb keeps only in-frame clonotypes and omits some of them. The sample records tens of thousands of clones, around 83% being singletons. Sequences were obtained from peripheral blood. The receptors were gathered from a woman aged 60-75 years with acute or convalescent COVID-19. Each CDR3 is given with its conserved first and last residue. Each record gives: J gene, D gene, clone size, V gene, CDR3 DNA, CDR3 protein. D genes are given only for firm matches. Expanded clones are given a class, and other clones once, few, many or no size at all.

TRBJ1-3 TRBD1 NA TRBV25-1 TGTGCCAGCAGTGAATCGTACCGGACAGGGGGTGGAAACACCATATATTTT CASSESYRTGGGNTIYF
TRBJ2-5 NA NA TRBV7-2 TGTGCCAGCAGCTTGCTGGGGGCCGGAGAGACCCAGTACTTC CASSLLGAGETQYF
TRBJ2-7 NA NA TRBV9 TGTGCCAGCAGCGCCGACAGCTCCTACGAGCAGTACTTC CASSADSSYEQYF
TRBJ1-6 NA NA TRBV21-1 TGTGCCAGCAGCACAAGGGACAGCAATAATTCACCCCTCCACTTT CASSTRDSNNSPLHF
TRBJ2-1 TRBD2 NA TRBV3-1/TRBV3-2 TGTGCCAGCAGCCGACTAGCGGGGGACCAGGGTGAGCAGTTCTTC CASSRLAGDQGEQFF
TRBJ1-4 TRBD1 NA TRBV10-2 TGCGCCAGCAGTGAGGGGACAGGGGAGCAAAAACTGTTTTTT CASSEGTGEQKLFF
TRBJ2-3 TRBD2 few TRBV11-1 TGTGCCAGCAGCCTCTTTAGCGGGAGAAGCACAGATACGCAGTATTTT CASSLFSGRSTDTQYF
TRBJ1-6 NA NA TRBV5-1 TGCGCCAGCAGCTTGGGACAGACGAGTCCAACACCGAGCTCCTATAATTCACCCCTCCACTTT CASSLGQTSPTPSSYNSPLHF
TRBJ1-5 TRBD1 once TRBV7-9 TGTGCCAGCAGCTTGGGGACAGCTAATCAGCCCCAGCATTTT CASSLGTANQPQHF
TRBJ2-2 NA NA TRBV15 TGTGCCACCAGCAGAGAAAACGAGGAGGGCGGGGAGCTGTTTTTT CATSRENEEGGELFF
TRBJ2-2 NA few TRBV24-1 TGTGCCACCAGTGATTTGCGGTGGGGCGGTGGGCACACCGGGGAGCTGTTTTTT CATSDLRWGGGHTGELFF
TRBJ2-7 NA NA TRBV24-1 TGTGCCACCATATCCTCTCTTGAGACCTACGAGCAGTACTTC CATISSLETYEQYF
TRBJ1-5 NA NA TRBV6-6 TGTGCCAGCAGTCTACCGGTGGACAGTCATCCTGTGGGCCTTAAACAAGGCAATCAGCCCCAGCATTTT CASSLPVDSHPVGLKQGNQPQHF
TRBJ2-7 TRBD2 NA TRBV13 TGTGCCAGCAGCACAATAGCGGGAGGGCACTACGAGCAGTACTTC CASSTIAGGHYEQYF
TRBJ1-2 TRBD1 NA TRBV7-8 TGTGCCAGCAGCATAAGACAGGGGTCCGTTTCCTTCTATGGCTACACCTTC CASSIRQGSVSFYGYTF
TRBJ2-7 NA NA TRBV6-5 TGTGCCAGCTGCACGGGTCCGGTCTACGAGCAGTACTTC CASCTGPVYEQYF
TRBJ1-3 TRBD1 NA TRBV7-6 TGTGCCAGCAGCTTAGCCGGGACAGCGGGAAACACCATATATTTT CASSLAGTAGNTIYF
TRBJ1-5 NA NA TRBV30 TGTGCCTGGAGTGGACAGGTAGATCAGCCCCAGCATTTT CAWSGQVDQPQHF
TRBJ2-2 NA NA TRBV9 TGTGCCAGCAGCCCAGATGGGGCACGGGCCGGGGAGCTGTTTTTT CASSPDGARAGELFF
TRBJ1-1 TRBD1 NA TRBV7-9 TGTGCCAGCAGTCTAAGGACAGGGGGCGCAGGTGAAGCTTTCTTT CASSLRTGGAGEAFF
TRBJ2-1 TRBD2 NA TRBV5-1 TGCGCCAGCAGCTTGGTTGGCGGGGGGAGTGAGCAGTTCTTC CASSLVGGGSEQFF
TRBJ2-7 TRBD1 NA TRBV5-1 TGCGCCAGCAGCCCGGACAGGGGGCAGTGGGAGCAGTACTTC CASSPDRGQWEQYF
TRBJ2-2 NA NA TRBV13 TGTGCCAGCAGCCTAAAACCCGGGACTCTCGTAGGAGGGAAGACCGGGGAGCTGTTTTTT CASSLKPGTLVGGKTGELFF
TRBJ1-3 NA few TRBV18 TGTGCCAGCTCACCAGCGGCCGGAAACACCATATATTTT CASSPAAGNTIYF
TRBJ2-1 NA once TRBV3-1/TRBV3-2 TGTGCCAGCAGCCAACGCGGGGTTGGTGAGCAGTTCTTC CASSQRGVGEQFF
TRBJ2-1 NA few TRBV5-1 TGCGCCAGCAGCTTGATGGCGGGGGAGCAGTTCTTC CASSLMAGEQFF
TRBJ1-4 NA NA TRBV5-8 TGTGCCAGCAGCGTCGGACAGTCAAATCATGAAAAACTGTTTTTT CASSVGQSNHEKLFF
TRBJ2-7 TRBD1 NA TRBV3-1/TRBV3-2 TGTGCCAGCAGCCAACGGCCGGGACAGGGCTTCTACGAGCAGTACTTC CASSQRPGQGFYEQYF
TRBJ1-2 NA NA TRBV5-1 TGCGCCAGCAGCTTGGGCAGGGGCTATGGCTACACCTTC CASSLGRGYGYTF
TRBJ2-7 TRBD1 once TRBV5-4 TGTGCCAGCAGCTCAAAGGACAGGTCCGTATACGAGCAGTACTTC CASSSKDRSVYEQYF
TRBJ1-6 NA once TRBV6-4 TGTGCCAGCAGTGAGACAGAAAATTCACCCCTCCACTTT CASSETENSPLHF
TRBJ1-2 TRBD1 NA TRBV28 TGTGCCAGCAGTTTGGGACAGGGTGTTGATGGCTACACCTTC CASSLGQGVDGYTF
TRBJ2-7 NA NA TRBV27 TGTGCCAGCAGTTTGGGGAAGAGCGGGTCTCGAAAGTACTTC CASSLGKSGSRKYF
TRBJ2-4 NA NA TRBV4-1 TGCGCCAGCAGCCGGGACGGTGGGGGCGGAGGATCGGCCAAAAACATTCAGTACTTC CASSRDGGGGGSAKNIQYF
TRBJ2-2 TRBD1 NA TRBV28 TGTGCCAGCGCAGGGGGCCCCGGGGAGCTGTTTTTT CASAGGPGELFF